Presented here are 26 T cell receptor beta chains from one specimen sequenced in a study of metastatic and nonmetastatic thyroid tumors. Nobody among the patients had been given any treatment before thyroid surgery. TCRdb re-analyzed the PCR reads through MiXCR. Seen here are around 24,000 clones, about 21% observed once, and the top ten hold over 10%. The source material was blood. These receptors were taken from a male donor with papillary thyroid cancer or a benign thyroid nodule (not recorded which). Some clones in this sample may be carry-over from other donors' samples.

The gene calls are TRBV4-2 and TRBJ2-4, with TRBD2 matching 10 bases. CDR1 and CDR2 from the germline V gene are LGHNA and YNFKEQ. The CDR3 consists of 19 residues. J lost 0 bases, V lost 4 bases, and 12 bases had no gene match. In DNA form, the CDR3 reads TGTGCCAGCAGCCGAGGGGAGGCTAGCGGGAGTCTAGCCAAAAACATTCAGTACTTC. Translated, it gives CASSRGEASGSLAKNIQYF.

This clone has a handful of counts. This chain uses TRBV20-1 with TRBJ1-4, with 7 bases identical to TRBD1. CDR3 length: 17 amino acids. V dropped 1 base and J dropped 3; count of bases not matched to a gene: 11. Germline CDR1 reads DFQATT; CDR2 reads SNEGSKA (reference sequence). The CDR3 reads CSARVVTGTWANEKLFF. The CDR3 bases are TGCAGTGCTAGAGTTGTGACAGGGACATGGGCTAATGAAAAACTGTTTTTT.

This clone was seen only once. The V gene is TRBV20-1, the J gene TRBJ1-6; D gene unclear. CDR1 DFQATT and CDR2 SNEGSKA come from the germline V gene (reference sequence). Trimming removed 6 bases from V and 7 bases from J, with 10 bases in between. The CDR3 has 12 residues. This CDR3 is CSAGRTNSPLHF. CDR3 nucleotide sequence: TGCAGTGCCGGTAGGACCAATTCACCCCTCCACTTT.

In this sample, this clone is medium-sized. The chain uses TRBV6-2 or TRBV6-3 and TRBJ1-1, with D uncertain. This CDR3 has 13 residues. Trimming left V 0 bases short and J 3 bases short, with 5 bases between. Germline V gene lookup returns CDR1 MNHEY and CDR2 SVGEGT. Here the CDR3 reads CASSYSEYTEAFF. As DNA, the CDR3 is TGTGCCAGCAGTTACTCTGAATACACTGAAGCTTTCTTT.

This clone came up many times. The chain combines TRBV5-1 with TRBJ2-7, with a tentative D call TRBD1 (6 bases). The CDR3 length is 15 residues. V was trimmed by 1 base and J by 0 bases, leaving 11 bases between them. Germline V gene data show CDR1 as SGHRS and CDR2 as YFSETQ. The CDR3 bases are TGCGCCAGCAGCTTGTCCCAGGGGCCCTCCTACGAGCAGTACTTC. Protein sequence: CASSLSQGPSYEQYF.

The chain joins TRBV10-3 to TRBJ2-1; 14 positions agree with TRBD2. Germline V lookup: CDR1 ENHRY, CDR2 SYGVKD. Germline trimming cut 6 bases from V and 10 bases from J; bases unmatched to any gene: 8. CDR3 length: 15 residues. This chain's CDR3 is CAIREGLAGVQEQFF. CDR3 sequence (DNA): TGTGCCATCAGGGAGGGACTAGCGGGAGTTCAGGAGCAGTTCTTC.

The J gene is TRBJ2-1, the V gene TRBV15, with a tentative D call TRBD2 (6 bases). V was cut by 0 bases and J by 3 bases, with 9 bases left in between. The CDR3 contains 15 residues. Germline assignment: CDR1 LNHNV and CDR2 YYDKDF (reference sequence). CDR3 nucleotides: TGTGCCACCAGCAGAGACGGGAGATACTACAATGAGCAGTTCTTC. This translates into CATSRDGRYYNEQFF.

This clone has at least ten counts. The genes are TRBV5-4 and TRBJ1-3; D uncertain. V was pared by 4 bases and J by 8 bases, with 10 bases between. The CDR3 totals 12 residues. Germline V CDR1 and CDR2: SGHNT, YYREEE (reference sequence). The CDR3 DNA sequence: TGTGCCAGCAGCAACCCTGGGGACACCATATATTTT. Translation gives CASSNPGDTIYF.

This clone ranks as medium-sized. This chain connects TRBV4-2 to TRBJ2-7; 10 bases fit TRBD1. The germline CDR1 and CDR2 sequences are LGHNA and YNFKEQ. The CDR3 extends over 17 amino acids. Trimming at V came to 7 bases and at J to 0 bases, leaving 12 bases not matched to a gene. The CDR3 nucleotides are TGTGCCAGCACCCAGAGGGACAGGGGATCGAGCTCCTACGAGCAGTACTTC. Translation: CASTQRDRGSSSYEQYF.

This clone was found many times. The gene calls are TRBV18 and TRBJ2-1; D may be TRBD2 (6 bases). V shed 3 bases and J shed 6 bases, with 27 bases lying between them. The CDR3 spans 19 residues. Germline-derived CDR1 and CDR2 are KGHSH and LQKENI. The CDR3 here is CASSPIQDGPGLAANEQFF. The CDR3 bases are TGTGCCAGCTCACCGATTCAGGACGGACCGGGACTGGCGGCCAATGAGCAGTTCTTC.

This clone has a count of ten or more. This rearrangement joins TRBV28 to TRBJ1-2; the D is unclear. The germline CDR1 and CDR2 sequences are MDHEN and SYDVKM. The V gene lost 7 bases and the J gene lost 0 bases, with 9 bases spanning the gap. The CDR3 extends over 13 amino acids. The CDR3 bases are TGTGCCAGCAAGGTTCGAGCTAACTATGGCTACACCTTC. Its translation: CASKVRANYGYTF.

This clone has a count of ten or more. The chain couples TRBV27 to TRBJ2-7; TRBD2 agrees at 11 bases. Germline V gene sequence: CDR1 MNHEY, CDR2 SMNVEV (reference sequence). The CDR3 is 15 amino acids. Trimming at V came to 3 bases and at J to 4 bases, leaving 5 bases not matched to a gene. As DNA, the CDR3 is TGTGCCAGCAGTTTTAGCGGGAGGGGGTATTACGAGCAGTACTTC. Translation: CASSFSGRGYYEQYF.

This clone was seen repeatedly, ten times or more. This chain connects TRBV10-1 to TRBJ2-1; TRBD1 matches at 10 bases. J was trimmed by 12 bases and V by 2 bases; bases with no gene match: 7. This CDR3 region has 14 residues. Germline CDR1 and CDR2: WNHNN and SYGVQD (reference sequence). The DNA of the CDR3 is TGCGCCAGCAGTGAGGGGACAGGGGCCCCGGGGCAGTTCTTC. This translates into CASSEGTGAPGQFF.

Ten or more counts support this clone. J is TRBJ2-5 and V is TRBV7-2; weak D call: TRBD1 (5 bases). From germline, CDR1 is SGHTA and CDR2 FQGNSA. Trimming cost V 3 bases and J 3 bases, with 8 bases left between them. The CDR3 sequence is 13 residues long. In nucleotides, the CDR3 is TGTGCCAGCAGCTTTGGGGCAAAAGAGACCCAGTACTTC. Translating gives CASSFGAKETQYF.

This clone has a count of ten or more. This chain links TRBV25-1 with TRBJ2-2; 10 positions match TRBD1. Germline CDR1 and CDR2: MGHDK and SYGVNS. This CDR3 contains 16 residues. With V trimmed by 3 bases and J by 1 base, 2 bases remained unmatched. CDR3 nucleotides: TGTGCCAGCAGTGACCGGGACAGGGGGAACACCGGGGAGCTGTTTTTT. Translating gives CASSDRDRGNTGELFF.

Ten or more counts support this clone. V gene TRBV10-3 combines with J gene TRBJ1-5; unclear D gene. The germline CDR1 and CDR2 sequences are ENHRY and SYGVKD. Trimming removed 7 bases at V and 6 bases at J, with 1 base between. This CDR3 has 9 amino acids. The CDR3 bases are TGTGCCATCATTCAGCCCCAGCATTTT. Its translation is CAIIQPQHF.

This clone showed up many times. This chain links TRBV12-3 or TRBV12-4 with TRBJ2-3; D ambiguous. This CDR3 is built from 15 residues. The V gene lost 6 bases and the J gene lost 6 bases, with 19 bases spanning the gap. The CDR3 here is CASSPGPEGSDTQYF. In nucleotides, the CDR3 is TGTGCCAGCAGCCCGGGCCCCGAAGGCTCGGATACGCAGTATTTT.

The V call is TRBV18, the J call TRBJ2-7; possible D gene TRBD1, 6 bases. The germline V gene encodes CDR1 KGHSH and CDR2 LQKENI. This CDR3 spans 16 amino acids. With 5 bases removed from V and 5 bases from J, the gap between germline ends came to 22 bases. In nucleotides, the CDR3 is TGTGCCAGCTCAACTATGGCAGGGGCCGGAGTCGACGAGCAGTACTTC. Its protein is CASSTMAGAGVDEQYF.

CDR3 sequence (DNA): TGCAGTGTCGCGGACAGGGGGCGTATCTATGGCTACACCTTC. Amino acids: CSVADRGRIYGYTF. The J gene is TRBJ1-2, the V gene TRBV20-1; the match to TRBD1 covers 11 bases. V was clipped by 7 bases and J by 4 bases; unmatched bases: 8. Germline V gene data show CDR1 as DFQATT and CDR2 as SNEGSKA (reference sequence). This CDR3 has 14 amino acids.

Within the sample, this clone is medium-sized (0.01 to 0.1%). The CDR3 spells CASSQDWRQGDTEAFF. In nucleotides, the CDR3 is TGTGCCAGCAGCCAAGATTGGAGGCAGGGGGACACTGAAGCTTTCTTT. The gene calls are TRBV4-2 and TRBJ1-1, with 7 bases identical to TRBD1. V trimming: 0 bases; J trimming: 3 bases; junction bases outside the gene matches: 7. Germline assignment: CDR1 LGHNA and CDR2 YNFKEQ. This CDR3 contains 16 residues.

The chain employs TRBV3-1 and TRBJ1-3; no clear D. Between the trimmed V and J ends, which lost 3 bases and 4 bases, there was a span of 4 bases. Germline assignment: CDR1 LGHDT and CDR2 YNNKEL (reference sequence). The CDR3 consists of 12 residues. The CDR3 is CASSHEGNTIYF. CDR3 DNA: TGTGCCAGCAGCCATGAAGGAAACACCATATATTTT.

This clone occurred many times. The chain couples TRBV20-1 to TRBJ1-4, with D perhaps TRBD1 (5 bases). Germline V CDR1 and CDR2: DFQATT, SNEGSKA (reference sequence). The CDR3 length is 13 residues. The V and J ends lost 3 bases and 5 bases respectively, with 10 bases between them. CDR3 sequence reads: CSARGQGNEKLFF. The CDR3, as DNA: TGCAGTGCTAGGGGGCAGGGCAATGAAAAACTGTTTTTT.

This clone was found a few times. The rearrangement links TRBV28 to TRBJ2-2; no firm D call. The CDR3 is made up of 15 amino acids. Trimming took 4 bases from V and 8 from J, leaving 17 bases between them. Germline CDR1 is MDHEN and CDR2 is SYDVKM. CDR3 amino acids: CASSSSVDPGGELFF. As DNA, the CDR3 is TGTGCCAGCAGTTCGAGCGTCGACCCCGGAGGGGAGCTGTTTTTT. Supplemented by reference TRBV28 and TRBJ2-2, the full variable domain reads DVKVTQSSRYLVKRTGEKVFLECVQDMDHENMFWYRQDPGLGLRLIYFSYDVKMKEKGDIPEGYSVSREKKERFSLILESASTNQTSMYLCASSSSVDPGGELFFGEGSRLTVL.

This clone was detected many times. J is TRBJ2-5 and V is TRBV11-2; 8 positions agree with TRBD1. CDR3 length equals 16 residues. V shed 3 bases, J shed 5 bases, and the junction held 11 bases outside the gene matches. CDR1 is SGHAT and CDR2 is FQNNGV in the germline V gene. In nucleotides, the CDR3 is TGTGCCAGCAGCTTGAATAGCAGGGGGCGCGGGGAGACCCAGTACTTC. Translated, it gives CASSLNSRGRGETQYF.

The chain employs TRBV7-9 and TRBJ2-5; D unresolved. The CDR3 spans 14 residues. V gave up 5 bases and J gave up 1 base, with 11 bases separating them. Germline CDR1 reads SEHNR; CDR2 reads FQNEAQ (reference sequence). The CDR3 DNA follows: TGTGCCAGCAGCCGCATTATCGGCCAAGAGACCCAGTACTTC. As protein: CASSRIIGQETQYF.

This chain joins TRBV3-1 and TRBJ1-2; 11 positions agree with TRBD1. Trimming took 4 bases from V and 0 from J; bases not matched to a gene: 10. The length of the CDR3 is 18 residues. In germline, CDR1 is LGHDT, CDR2 YNNKEL (reference sequence). The CDR3 is CASSLGAGQGASNYGYTF. CDR3 nucleotide sequence: TGTGCCAGCAGCCTGGGGGCCGGACAGGGGGCCTCTAACTATGGCTACACCTTC.